A single sample is the source of the 26 T cell receptor beta chains below, sequenced in a study of T cells after posttransplantation cyclophosphamide (dated by TCRdb to the mid-2010s). The receptor library was made with the immunoSEQ multiplex PCR assay. The immuneACCESS repertoire file appears here via TCRdb, limited to in-frame rearrangements. These files lack a portion of the clones; in checked studies, under half of the deficit traces to unresolved V genes, and the cause of the others is not known. Counted in this sample were 13,000 to 15,000 clones; 76% of them appeared once. Together, the top ten hold under 1.5% of the sample. Source material: memory CD4+ T cells sorted from PBMCs. Receptor source: a man in his fifties or sixties.

Details on this clone: Other DNA sequences from this sample encode an identical CDR3 as well. This chain joins TRBV18 and TRBJ2-7, with D unresolved. V gave up 3 bases and J gave up 0 bases, with 6 bases separating them. The CDR3 is made up of 13 amino acids. Germline V gene data show CDR1 as KGHSH and CDR2 as LQKENI. The CDR3 region is CASSPPSSYEQYF. The DNA for the CDR3 is TGTGCCAGCTCACCGCCGAGCTCCTACGAGCAGTACTTC.

This clone has only one observation. This chain links TRBV10-2 with TRBJ1-3; TRBD1 matches 7 bases. V gave up 6 bases and J gave up 4 bases; unmatched junction bases: 9. The CDR3 covers 15 residues. Germline loops: CDR1 WSHSY, CDR2 SAAADI. The CDR3 DNA reads as TGCGCCAGCAGGTCCGGACAGGCGGTGGGAAACACCATATATTTT. It yields the protein CASRSGQAVGNTIYF.

The chain joins TRBV7-9 to TRBJ1-1, with a possible D match to TRBD1 (6 bases). The V end was cut by 2 bases, the J end by 6 bases, with 13 bases between. Germline V gene lookup returns CDR1 SEHNR and CDR2 FQNEAQ (reference sequence). The CDR3 is 14 residues long. This CDR3 reads CASSLRAGDAEAFF. CDR3 sequence (DNA): TGTGCCAGCAGCTTACGAGCAGGGGACGCTGAAGCTTTCTTT.

The rearrangement links TRBV10-3 to TRBJ2-1; TRBD2 is a possible D gene (5 bases). CDR1 ENHRY and CDR2 SYGVKD come from the germline V gene. The CDR3 has 14 amino acids. Trimming stripped 8 bases from V and 0 bases from J, with 11 bases between. Here the CDR3 DNA reads TGTGCCATCCGGGCGGGTGGCTCCTACAATGAGCAGTTCTTC. Protein sequence: CAIRAGGSYNEQFF.

The chain couples TRBV11-3 to TRBJ1-4; D may be TRBD1 (6 bases). CDR1 SGHNT and CDR2 YENEEA come from the germline V gene. This CDR3 region has 15 residues. V was clipped by 3 bases and J by 2 bases, with 10 bases between them. The CDR3 loop is CASSFVGATNEKLFF. CDR3 bases: TGTGCCAGCAGCTTTGTGGGGGCCACTAATGAAAAACTGTTTTTT. Drawing the rest from reference TRBV11-3 and TRBJ1-4, the complete variable domain is EAGVVQSPRYKIIEKKQPVAFWCNPISGHNTLYWYLQNLGQGPELLIRYENEEAVDDSQLPKDRFSAERLKGVDSTLKIQPAELGDSAVYLCASSFVGATNEKLFFGSGTQLSVL.

V and J are TRBV6-5 and TRBJ1-3; TRBD1 aligns across 9 bases. Trimming cost V 2 bases and J 3 bases; bases outside gene matches: 5. The CDR3 is 16 amino acids. Per germline, CDR1 MNHEY and CDR2 SVGAGI. This chain's CDR3 is CASSYLGQGGGNTIYF. CDR3 sequence (DNA): TGTGCCAGCAGTTACCTGGGACAGGGAGGTGGAAACACCATATATTTT.

This clone has more than one count but fewer than ten. CDR3 amino acids: CASIPGEWDTEAFF. The CDR3 region has the DNA TGTGCCAGCATACCCGGGGAATGGGACACTGAAGCTTTCTTT. The chain employs TRBV2 and TRBJ1-1; D gene ambiguous. The CDR3 consists of 14 residues. Germline V gene lookup returns CDR1 SNHLY and CDR2 FYNNEI. V lost 7 bases and J lost 3, with 15 bases in between. Full variable domain (missing parts from reference TRBV2 and TRBJ1-1): EPEVTQTPSHQVTQMGQEVILRCVPISNHLYFYWYRQILGQKVEFLVSFYNNEISEKSEIFDDQFSVERPDGSNFTLKIRSTKLEDSAMYFCASIPGEWDTEAFFGQGTRLTVV.

This CDR3 is CASSVSLGGPEKLFF. In DNA form, the CDR3 reads TGTGCCAGCAGCGTATCATTAGGAGGCCCTGAAAAACTGTTTTTT. The chain links TRBV9 to TRBJ1-4; D is undetermined. Trimming shortened V by 1 base and J by 7 bases, and 14 bases separated the two germline ends. CDR1 and CDR2 (germline): SGDLS, YYNGEE. There are 15 residues in the CDR3.

V is TRBV18 and J is TRBJ2-1; a weak D match, TRBD1 (7 bases). V lost 0 bases to trimming and J lost 10 bases, with 16 bases between them. This CDR3 has 15 residues. Germline V gene sequence: CDR1 KGHSH, CDR2 LQKENI. CDR3 region: CASSPPQGGLGEQFF. The CDR3 DNA follows: TGTGCCAGCTCACCACCGCAGGGGGGCCTTGGGGAGCAGTTCTTC.

The DNA for the CDR3 is TGCGCCAGCCGCCCCGTATTCCAGTCACAGGGACCCTACAATGAGCAGTTCTTC. This encodes CASRPVFQSQGPYNEQFF. The chain carries TRBV5-1 and TRBJ2-1; maybe TRBD1 (6 bases). Between the trimmed V and J ends, which lost 7 bases and 2 bases, there was a span of 25 bases. The length of the CDR3 is 18 residues. The germline V gene has CDR1 SGHRS and CDR2 YFSETQ.

This rearrangement joins TRBV10-3 to TRBJ2-7; 10 nucleotides line up with TRBD1. The CDR3 spans 15 residues. Trimming took 5 bases from V and 4 from J; bases not matched to a gene: 8. Germline V gives CDR1 ENHRY, CDR2 SYGVKD. For the CDR3, the DNA is TGTGCCATCAGTTCCCCGGGACAGGGGCTATACGAGCAGTACTTC. It yields the protein CAISSPGQGLYEQYF.

This chain connects TRBV9 to TRBJ2-5, with 9 bases matching TRBD2. This CDR3 comprises 16 residues. Germline CDR1 SGDLS, CDR2 YYNGEE. The J segment lost 5 bases and the V segment lost 4 bases, leaving 12 bases of the junction unmatched. The DNA for the CDR3 is TGTGCCAGCAGCCCAAGGTGGGGCGGGGGGGGCGAGACCCAGTACTTC. This translates into CASSPRWGGGGETQYF.

The gene calls are TRBV4-3 and TRBJ2-2; a weak D match, TRBD1 (6 bases). The CDR3 has 17 residues. Germline CDR1 reads LGHNA; CDR2 reads YSLEER. V was shortened by 3 bases and J by 3 bases, with 17 bases between the two germline ends. In DNA, the CDR3 is TGCGCCAGCAGCCAGGCCTTACAGGGTGGGGACACCGGGGAGCTGTTTTTT. Its protein product is CASSQALQGGDTGELFF.

This clone was counted between two and nine times. CDR3 nucleotide sequence: TGTGCCAGCAGCTTTATACGGCAGGATAATGAAAAACTGTTTTTT. Translated, it gives CASSFIRQDNEKLFF. The V call is TRBV7-9, the J call TRBJ1-4, with D unclear. Germline V lookup: CDR1 SEHNR, CDR2 FQNEAQ (reference sequence). V lost 3 bases and J lost 4, with 12 bases in between. This CDR3 comprises 15 residues.

The chain employs TRBV5-1 and TRBJ1-2; D not resolved. Germline values: CDR1 SGHRS, CDR2 YFSETQ. Trimming removed 0 bases at V and 6 bases at J, with 9 bases between. The CDR3 sequence is 13 residues long. CDR3 in DNA: TGCGCCAGCAGCTTGGCCGGTGTAGATGGCTACACCTTC. Its translation: CASSLAGVDGYTF.

The chain carries TRBV2 and TRBJ1-2, with no clear D. The CDR3 has 14 residues. V was pared by 4 bases and J by 3 bases, with 12 bases between. Germline CDR1 and CDR2: SNHLY and FYNNEI. In nucleotides, the CDR3 is TGTGCCAGCAGTGCTCGGTGGTCGGACTATGGCTACACCTTC. As protein: CASSARWSDYGYTF.

The rearrangement uses TRBV5-4 and TRBJ2-3; TRBD2 aligns across 7 bases. CDR1 and CDR2 (germline): SGHNT, YYREEE (reference sequence). Trimming removed 0 bases from V and 2 bases from J; junction bases left unmatched: 3. CDR3 size: 15 residues. The CDR3 DNA sequence: TGTGCCAGCAGCTTGGCTAGCGGATACACAGATACGCAGTATTTT. It encodes CASSLASGYTDTQYF.

V and J are TRBV7-8 and TRBJ2-7, with D possibly being TRBD1 (5 bases). The CDR3 is 16 residues long. The V end was cut by 2 bases, the J end by 4 bases, with 18 bases between. The germline gives CDR1 SGHVS, CDR2 FQNEAQ. This CDR3 reads CASSLPPVLRDYEQYF. The CDR3 bases are TGTGCCAGCAGCTTACCGCCGGTGCTCAGGGATTACGAGCAGTACTTC. The full variable domain, rest sourced from reference TRBV7-8 and TRBJ2-7, is GAGVSQSPRYKVAKRGQDVALRCDPISGHVSLFWYQQALGQGPEFLTYFQNEAQLDKSGLPSDRFFAERPEGSVSTLKIQRTQQEDSAVYLCASSLPPVLRDYEQYFGPGTRLTVT.

This clone was observed a few times. The J gene is TRBJ2-7, the V gene TRBV5-1; maybe TRBD1 (6 bases). Germline CDR1 SGHRS, CDR2 YFSETQ. The CDR3 runs to 13 residues. The germline V and J ends were trimmed by 4 bases and 6 bases, with 14 bases remaining between them. The CDR3 here is CASSAQGIREQYF. The CDR3 nucleotides are TGCGCCAGCAGCGCCCAGGGGATCCGCGAGCAGTACTTC.

The chain uses TRBV10-3 and TRBJ1-5, with D unresolved. The CDR3 runs 16 residues. Germline V gene sequence: CDR1 ENHRY, CDR2 SYGVKD. V was cut by 10 bases and J by 6 bases, with 25 bases left in between. CDR3 in DNA: TGTGCCACCGCCCCGCTATCACTGACACATCGTCAGCCCCAGCATTTT. Its protein is CATAPLSLTHRQPQHF.

This chain connects TRBV5-5 to TRBJ2-7; the match to TRBD1 covers 8 bases. Germline values: CDR1 SGHKS, CDR2 YYEKEE (reference sequence). This CDR3 comprises 15 residues. V was clipped by 1 base and J by 7 bases; unmatched bases: 10. The CDR3 sequence: CASSLRGTGFREQYF. The CDR3 DNA sequence: TGTGCCAGCAGCTTGCGCGGGACAGGTTTTAGAGAGCAGTACTTC.

The chain links TRBV7-8 to TRBJ1-5, with 7 bases lining up with TRBD1. CDR3 length equals 16 residues. CDR1 and CDR2 from the germline V gene are SGHVS and FQNEAQ. The junction had 6 bases not matched to a gene; V was cut back by 4 bases and J by 0 bases. The CDR3 region has the DNA TGTGCCAGCAGCTACGGGACAGTTAATAGCAATCAGCCCCAGCATTTT. This codes for CASSYGTVNSNQPQHF.

The rearrangement uses TRBV7-3 and TRBJ2-3, with D perhaps matching TRBD2 (5 bases). The ends were cut back, 2 bases at V and 2 bases at J, with 8 bases in the middle. Germline V CDR1 and CDR2: SGHTA, FQGTGA. This CDR3 has 14 residues. This CDR3 reads CASSLAGTTDTQYF. The CDR3 DNA follows: TGTGCCAGCAGCTTAGCGGGCACCACAGATACGCAGTATTTT.

The chain couples TRBV4-2 to TRBJ1-2; D uncertain. Germline CDR1 LGHNA, CDR2 YNFKEQ. Deletions cut 0 bases from V and 7 bases from J, with 12 bases between. The CDR3 loop spans 14 amino acids. CDR3 sequence: CASSQEWAVSGYTF. The CDR3 DNA reads TGTGCCAGCAGCCAAGAATGGGCAGTCTCTGGCTACACCTTC.

The chain has TRBV5-6 and TRBJ2-1; TRBD2 agrees at 7 bases. There are 14 residues in the CDR3. Germline V gene data show CDR1 as SGHDT and CDR2 as YYEEEE. Trimming took 0 bases from V and 4 from J; bases not matched to a gene: 1. The CDR3 bases are TGTGCCAGCAGCTTGGGACTAGCTTACAATGAGCAGTTCTTC. This translates into CASSLGLAYNEQFF. Drawing the rest from reference TRBV5-6 and TRBJ2-1, the complete variable domain is DAGVTQSPTHLIKTRGQQVTLRCSPKSGHDTVSWYQQALGQGPQFIFQYYEEEERQRGNFPDRFSGHQFPNYSSELNVNALLLGDSALYLCASSLGLAYNEQFFGPGTRLTVL.

The sample holds one count of this clone. Within the sample, other DNA sequences also encode this same CDR3. The chain joins TRBV19 to TRBJ1-6; no clear D gene. Germline V gene data show CDR1 as LNHDA and CDR2 as SQIVND (reference sequence). Trimming stripped 8 bases from V and 0 bases from J, with 8 bases between. This CDR3 has 14 residues. CDR3 nucleotides: TGTGCCAGTGCGGGGAGCTCCTATAATTCACCCCTCCACTTT. Its translation: CASAGSSYNSPLHF. Looking up the rest from reference TRBV19 and TRBJ1-6 gives the full variable domain: DGGITQSPKYLFRKEGQNVTLSCEQNLNHDAMYWYRQDPGQGLRLIYYSQIVNDFQKGDIAEGYSVSREKKESFPLTVTSAQKNPTAFYLCASAGSSYNSPLHFGNGTRLTVT.